This T cell receptor beta chain was found in a study of CD8 T cells in Susac syndrome. The length of the CDR3 is 13 residues. Per germline, CDR1 KGHDR and CDR2 SFDVKD. The V and J ends lost 6 bases and 2 bases respectively, with 8 bases between them. Random-hexamer reverse transcription was applied to roughly 0.5 to 1 ug RNA. Multiplex immunoSEQ PCR targeted 54 Vbeta and 13 Jbeta TCR beta segments. From the immunoSEQ multiplex PCR reads, TCRdb called clonotypes with MiXCR, one entry per CDR3 protein. Seen here are 180,000 or so distinct CDR3 sequences, around 94% observed once, and the top ten hold around 0.15%. Sequencing of TCR beta covered CD8+ and CD4+ T cells obtained from blood. The controls were healthy donors who were matched for age and sex.

The receptor was derived from a human donor in good health. The V call is TRBV24-1, the J call TRBJ2-3; D possibly matches TRBD1 or TRBD2 (5 bases each). Sequencing used CD4+ T cells from PBMCs. The CDR3 region has the DNA TGTGCCACCAGTATCGGGGCCACAGATACGCAGTATTTT. As protein: CATSIGATDTQYF.